This T cell receptor beta chain originates from a study of post-analysis software for immune sequencing data. Study-level information: Patients had relapsing-remitting, secondary progressive or progressive-relapsing multiple sclerosis; some lacked subtype.

Unique-molecular-identifier-tagged TCR beta cDNA libraries were used. TCRdb called the PCR reads again in MiXCR, with one record for every CDR3 protein. The sample consists of about 430,000 distinct CDR3 sequences, 39% of them appearing once. The table lists this clonotype with a few counts. The target antigen is unknown. Whole-study results and caveats: Compared with controls, patients had more of 4 to 6 TRBV segments, including TRBV5-6, TRBV5-1 and TRBV20-1. Those samples that were prepared in the same batch co-clustered strongly by F measure.

This CDR3 has 18 amino acids. The germline V gene has CDR1 DFQATT and CDR2 SNEGSKA (reference sequence). The V and J ends lost 1 base and 4 bases, in that order; junction bases with no gene match: 15. The sequence was obtained from a girl aged 2 to 9 with multiple sclerosis. The specimen was blood. The rearrangement uses TRBV20-1 and TRBJ2-3; 9 bases align to TRBD2. The chain's CDR3 is CSARGYSRGSGGSDTQYF. As DNA, the CDR3 is TGCAGTGCTAGAGGTTATTCGCGCGGTAGCGGGGGCTCAGATACGCAGTATTTT.